Below are 3 T cell receptor beta chains sequenced from a single sample in a study of glioma-infiltrating T cells after dendritic cell vaccination. This table comes from immunoSEQ multiplex PCR, and its TCRdb copy is limited to in-frame clones, with some not included. The sample holds 55,000 to 75,000 clones, approximately 81% seen once. The sequenced sample was blood, obtained before dendritic cell vaccination. The receptors shown here come from a human donor with glioblastoma.

V and J are TRBV27 and TRBJ1-6; 8 nucleotides align to TRBD1. CDR3 length: 15 residues. V was pared by 4 bases and J by 7 bases, with 6 bases of the junction left unmatched. Germline CDR1 is MNHEY and CDR2 is SMNVEV (reference sequence). DNA of the CDR3: TGTGCCAGCAGTTCCCGGACAGGGACAAATTCACCCCTCCACTTT. As protein: CASSSRTGTNSPLHF.

The V call is TRBV15, the J call TRBJ2-2, with 9 positions matching TRBD1. This CDR3 has 17 residues. After removal of 1 base from V and 0 bases from J, the junction contained 3 bases not matched to a gene. Germline V gene sequence: CDR1 LNHNV, CDR2 YYDKDF (reference sequence). CDR3 nucleotide sequence: TGTGCCACCAGCAGAGTCACAGGGGGCTCGAACACCGGGGAGCTGTTTTTT. Its translation is CATSRVTGGSNTGELFF.

This chain uses TRBV19 with TRBJ2-5; 9 bases align to TRBD2. The CDR3 has 17 residues. The junction had 11 bases not matched to a gene; V was cut back by 6 bases and J by 0 bases. Germline lookup yields CDR1 LNHDA and CDR2 SQIVND (reference sequence). The CDR3 spells CASSNIVPSGDQETQYF. DNA of the CDR3: TGTGCCAGTAGCAATATAGTCCCTAGCGGGGACCAAGAGACCCAGTACTTC. The complete variable domain, with remaining parts taken from reference TRBV19 and TRBJ2-5, reads DGGITQSPKYLFRKEGQNVTLSCEQNLNHDAMYWYRQDPGQGLRLIYYSQIVNDFQKGDIAEGYSVSREKKESFPLTVTSAQKNPTAFYLCASSNIVPSGDQETQYFGPGTRLLVL.